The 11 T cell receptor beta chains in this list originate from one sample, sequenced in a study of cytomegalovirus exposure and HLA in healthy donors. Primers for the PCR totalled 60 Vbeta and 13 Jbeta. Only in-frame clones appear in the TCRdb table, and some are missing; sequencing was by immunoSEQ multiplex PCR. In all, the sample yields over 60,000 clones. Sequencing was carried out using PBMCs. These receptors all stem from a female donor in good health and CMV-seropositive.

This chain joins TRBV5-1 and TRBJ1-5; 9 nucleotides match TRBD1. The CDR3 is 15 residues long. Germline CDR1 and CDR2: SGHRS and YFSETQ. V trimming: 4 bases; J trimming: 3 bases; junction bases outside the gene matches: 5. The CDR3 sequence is CASSATGGNNQPQHF. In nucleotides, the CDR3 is TGCGCCAGCAGCGCGACAGGGGGTAACAATCAGCCCCAGCATTTT.

CDR3 DNA sequence: TGTGCCAGCAGCTCCAGGGGGTCCTACAATGAGCAGTTCTTC. Protein product: CASSSRGSYNEQFF. The chain combines TRBV11-2 with TRBJ2-1, with 7 bases that match TRBD1. The germline CDR1 and CDR2 sequences are SGHAT and FQNNGV. Trimming cost V 4 bases and J 1 base; bases outside gene matches: 1. The CDR3 has 14 amino acids.

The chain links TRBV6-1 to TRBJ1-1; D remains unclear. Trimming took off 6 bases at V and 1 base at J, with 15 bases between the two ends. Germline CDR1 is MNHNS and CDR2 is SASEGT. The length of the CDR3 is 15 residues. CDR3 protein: CASRDPRERNTEAFF. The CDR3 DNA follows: TGTGCCAGCAGGGATCCCCGGGAAAGGAACACTGAAGCTTTCTTT.

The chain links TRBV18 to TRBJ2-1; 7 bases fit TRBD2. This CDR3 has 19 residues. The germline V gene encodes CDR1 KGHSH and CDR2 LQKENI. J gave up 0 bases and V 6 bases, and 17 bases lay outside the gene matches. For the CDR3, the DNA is TGTGCCAGCTCGCGCCAGATGGGACTAATAACGAGCTCCTACAATGAGCAGTTCTTC. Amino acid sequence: CASSRQMGLITSSYNEQFF.

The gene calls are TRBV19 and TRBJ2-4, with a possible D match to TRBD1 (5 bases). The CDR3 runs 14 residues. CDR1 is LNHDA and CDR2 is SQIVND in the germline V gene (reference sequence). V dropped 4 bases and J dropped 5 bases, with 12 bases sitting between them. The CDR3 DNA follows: TGTGCCAGTAGTACGGTAGGGGTCCAAAACATTCAGTACTTC. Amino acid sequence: CASSTVGVQNIQYF. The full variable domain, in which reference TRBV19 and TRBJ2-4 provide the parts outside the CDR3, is DGGITQSPKYLFRKEGQNVTLSCEQNLNHDAMYWYRQDPGQGLRLIYYSQIVNDFQKGDIAEGYSVSREKKESFPLTVTSAQKNPTAFYLCASSTVGVQNIQYFGAGTRLSVL.

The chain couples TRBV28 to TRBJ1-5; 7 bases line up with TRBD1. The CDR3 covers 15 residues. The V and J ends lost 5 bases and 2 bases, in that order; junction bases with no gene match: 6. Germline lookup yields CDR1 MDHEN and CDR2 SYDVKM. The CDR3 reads CASSEQGPRNQPQHF. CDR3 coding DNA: TGTGCCAGCAGTGAACAGGGGCCCCGCAATCAGCCCCAGCATTTT.

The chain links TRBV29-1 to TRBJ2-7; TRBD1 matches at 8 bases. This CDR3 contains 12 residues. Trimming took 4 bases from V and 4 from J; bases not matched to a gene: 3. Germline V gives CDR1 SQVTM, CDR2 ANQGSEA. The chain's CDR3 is CSVVTGVYEQYF. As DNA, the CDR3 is TGCAGCGTTGTGACAGGGGTTTACGAGCAGTACTTC.

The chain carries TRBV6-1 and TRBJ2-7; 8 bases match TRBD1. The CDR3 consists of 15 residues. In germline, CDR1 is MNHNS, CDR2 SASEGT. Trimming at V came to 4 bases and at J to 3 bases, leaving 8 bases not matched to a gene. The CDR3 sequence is CASSVGQGGYYEQYF. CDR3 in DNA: TGTGCCAGCAGTGTAGGACAGGGAGGTTACTACGAGCAGTACTTC.

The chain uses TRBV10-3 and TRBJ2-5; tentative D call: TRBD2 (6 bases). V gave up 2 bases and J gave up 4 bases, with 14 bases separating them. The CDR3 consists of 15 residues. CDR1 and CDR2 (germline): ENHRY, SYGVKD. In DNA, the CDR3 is TGTGCCATCAGTGAGCCGGCGGGGCCAGGAGAGACCCAGTACTTC. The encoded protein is CAISEPAGPGETQYF.

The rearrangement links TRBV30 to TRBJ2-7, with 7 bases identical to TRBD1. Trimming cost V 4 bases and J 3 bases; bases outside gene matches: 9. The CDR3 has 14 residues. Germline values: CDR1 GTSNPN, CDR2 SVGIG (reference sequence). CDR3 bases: TGTGCCTGGAAATCTTTAACAGGGGACTACGAGCAGTACTTC. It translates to CAWKSLTGDYEQYF.

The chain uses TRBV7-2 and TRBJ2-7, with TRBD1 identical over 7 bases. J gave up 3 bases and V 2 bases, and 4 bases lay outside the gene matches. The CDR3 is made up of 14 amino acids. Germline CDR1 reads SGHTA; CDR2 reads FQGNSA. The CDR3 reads CASSLSRDSYEQYF. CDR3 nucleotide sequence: TGTGCCAGCAGCTTATCCCGGGACAGCTACGAGCAGTACTTC.